This TCR beta chain was documented in a study of Graves' ophthalmopathy and Graves' hyperthyroidism. Study-level results: For predicting ophthalmopathy progression, the model had 70.59% sensitivity and 72.22% specificity.

The diagnosis was founded upon clinical symptoms, serum thyroxine, TRAb, thyroid ultrasound and orbital computed tomography. This clonotype has just a few counts. Antigen: not known. Amplified material comprised TCR beta CDR3 regions derived from RNA transcripts. First-round RT-PCR relied on HTBI primers, and a second-round multiplex PCR came next. Via MiXCR, TCRdb re-called the multiplex PCR reads, giving one row per CDR3 protein. Of around 520,000 distinct CDR3 sequences in the sample, about two fifths were seen once. The specimen was peripheral blood or thyroid tissue (not recorded which). This receptor was identified in an adult man with Graves' hyperthyroidism.

The CDR3 bases are TGTGCCAGCAGCCAAACTAGCGGGGGACACTACGAGCAGTACTTC. Residues: CASSQTSGGHYEQYF. This rearrangement joins TRBV7-8 to TRBJ2-7; 11 bases map to TRBD2. Germline assignment: CDR1 SGHVS and CDR2 FQNEAQ. The CDR3 length is 15 residues. V dropped 5 bases and J dropped 3; count of bases not matched to a gene: 6.